These 10 T cell receptor beta chains were all obtained from the same sample, sequenced in a study of T cell responses to AZD1222 COVID-19 vaccine. Libraries were prepared by immunoSEQ multiplex PCR; TCRdb keeps only in-frame clonotypes and omits some of them. This sample has approximately 100,000 clones, with 87% found just once. The source material was peripheral blood, sampled on day 0 of AZD1222 vaccination. These receptors were collected from an adult in good health.

This clone turned up a few times. This chain links TRBV29-1 with TRBJ1-1; no clear D gene. V was cut by 3 bases and J by 1 base, with 3 bases left in between. Germline V gene sequence: CDR1 SQVTM, CDR2 ANQGSEA. This CDR3 is built from 11 residues. DNA for the CDR3: TGCAGCGTTGAGTGGAACACTGAAGCTTTCTTT. Residues: CSVEWNTEAFF.

This rearrangement joins TRBV6-5 to TRBJ1-5, with D unresolved. Germline values: CDR1 MNHEY, CDR2 SVGAGI. The CDR3 is 15 residues long. V dropped 6 bases and J dropped 0 bases, with 12 bases sitting between them. The CDR3 DNA follows: TGTGCCAGCAGCTGGACGGTTGATAGCAATCAGCCCCAGCATTTT. Translation gives CASSWTVDSNQPQHF.

The chain employs TRBV5-4 and TRBJ1-2; D is undetermined. Germline V CDR1 and CDR2: SGHNT, YYREEE (reference sequence). Trimming removed 1 base at V and 8 bases at J, with 9 bases between. This CDR3 is 12 amino acids long. For the CDR3, the DNA is TGTGCCAGCAGCTTGCGGGATTCCGGCTACACCTTC. It translates to CASSLRDSGYTF.

V usage is TRBV7-5 and J usage is TRBJ2-7. TRBV7-5 is a recognized pseudogene. CDR3 size: 16 residues. This CDR3 is CARSVGRVEVSYEQYF. DNA for the CDR3: TGTGCCAGAAGCGTGGGTAGGGTGGAAGTTTCCTACGAGCAGTACTTC.

This chain links TRBV15 with TRBJ1-1; tentatively, D is TRBD1 (5 bases). V lost 2 bases, J lost 2 bases, and 9 bases lay in between. CDR1 LNHNV and CDR2 YYDKDF come from the germline V gene (reference sequence). This CDR3 is built from 14 residues. The CDR3 here is CATSRTTVNTEAFF. DNA of the CDR3: TGTGCCACCAGCAGAACGACAGTCAACACTGAAGCTTTCTTT.

The chain joins TRBV11-1 to TRBJ2-5; the match to TRBD1 covers 8 bases. The germline CDR1 and CDR2 sequences are SGHAT and FQDESV (reference sequence). Trimming took 3 bases from V and 1 from J; bases not matched to a gene: 1. The CDR3 sequence is 14 residues long. CDR3 DNA: TGTGCCAGCAGCTTTGGGACAGGCCAAGAGACCCAGTACTTC. It specifies CASSFGTGQETQYF.

The chain joins TRBV19 to TRBJ1-1; D is unclear. Per germline, CDR1 LNHDA and CDR2 SQIVND (reference sequence). The V end was cut by 2 bases, the J end by 1 base, with 2 bases between. The CDR3 is 12 residues long. The CDR3 region has the DNA TGTGCCAGTAGTATACGGAACACTGAAGCTTTCTTT. Translated: CASSIRNTEAFF.

This sequence joins TRBV6-5 and TRBJ2-7; 10 bases match TRBD1. The trim removed 6 bases at V and 1 base at J, leaving 6 bases unmatched. The V gene's germline CDR1 is MNHEY and CDR2 SVGAGI. The CDR3 covers 15 residues. The CDR3, as DNA: TGTGCCAGCAGAGCCGGGGGACAGGGGTCCTACGAGCAGTACTTC. This translates into CASRAGGQGSYEQYF.

The chain links TRBV28 to TRBJ1-1; the D gene is possibly TRBD1 (5 bases). This CDR3 has 13 amino acids. The germline CDR1 and CDR2 sequences are MDHEN and SYDVKM. The V gene lost 6 bases and the J gene lost 1 base, with 9 bases spanning the gap. The DNA for the CDR3 is TGTGCCAGCAGGATGACAGAGAACACTGAAGCTTTCTTT. It specifies CASRMTENTEAFF.

This chain links TRBV6-5 with TRBJ1-1; D possibly corresponds to TRBD1 (5 bases). This CDR3 is 13 amino acids long. V lost 5 bases and J lost 5, with 12 bases in between. Germline V lookup: CDR1 MNHEY, CDR2 SVGAGI. The CDR3 spells CASSRGVETEAFF. The DNA for the CDR3 is TGTGCCAGCAGTCGAGGGGTGGAAACTGAAGCTTTCTTT.